A selection of T cell receptor beta chains follows, all from one sample in a study of T cells after yellow fever vaccination. TCRdb redid the calling of the 5' RACE reads with MiXCR, one entry per CDR3 protein. The data hold around 47,000 distinct CDR3 sequences, with 6.8% observed a single time. Sequencing used CD8+ T cells not binding an NS4B(214-222) dextramer, sorted from PBMCs, obtained 45 days after the yellow fever booster vaccination. All receptors derive from a man aged 25-45 years who received the YFV17D yellow fever vaccine. Each CDR3 is given with its conserved first and last residue. D genes are given only for firm matches. The size of a clone is reported for some rows only, either as once, few or many, or as a class for expanded clones.

size	D	V	J	CDR3	DNA
many	.	TRBV5-6	TRBJ1-2	CASSQDRNYGYTF	TGTGCCAGCAGCCAGGACAGAAACTATGGCTACACCTTC
many	.	TRBV5-1	TRBJ2-7	CASSLGHSSYEQYF	TGCGCCAGCAGCTTGGGCCATTCTTCCTACGAGCAGTACTTC
many	.	TRBV12-3/TRBV12-4	TRBJ1-3	CASDLYGNTIYF	TGTGCCAGCGACCTGTACGGAAACACCATATATTTT
many	TRBD2	TRBV6-2/TRBV6-3	TRBJ2-1	CASSYLETSDESSYNEQFF	TGTGCCAGCAGTTACTTAGAGACTAGCGATGAAAGCTCCTACAATGAGCAGTTCTTC
few	.	TRBV29-1	TRBJ2-3	CSVEGLVLESTGGEPDTQYF	TGCAGCGTGGAAGGCCTAGTACTGGAGTCAACTGGCGGGGAGCCAGATACGCAGTATTTT
.	.	TRBV29-1	TRBJ2-2	CSASLDSNTGELFF	TGCAGCGCCTCACTCGATTCGAACACCGGGGAGCTGTTTTTT
many	.	TRBV4-3	TRBJ2-1	CASSEMGHLFF	TGCGCCAGCAGCGAAATGGGGCATCTTTTCTTC
many	TRBD2	TRBV12-3/TRBV12-4	TRBJ2-2	CASSFPREGSAVGELFF	TGTGCCAGCAGTTTCCCTCGGGAGGGTAGCGCGGTCGGGGAGCTGTTTTTT
many	.	TRBV19	TRBJ1-3	CASSETGGPGNTIYF	TGTGCCAGTAGCGAGACAGGTGGTCCTGGAAACACCATATATTTT
many	.	TRBV5-4	TRBJ2-3	CASSLNSDTQYF	TGTGCCAGCAGCTTGAATTCTGATACGCAGTATTTT
many	TRBD2	TRBV12-3/TRBV12-4	TRBJ2-5	CASSLGAGVYQETQYF	TGTGCCAGCAGTTTGGGAGCGGGAGTGTACCAAGAGACCCAGTACTTC
many	.	TRBV29-1	TRBJ2-1	CSVVGKGEQFF	TGCAGCGTTGTGGGAAAGGGTGAGCAGTTCTTC
many	.	TRBV27	TRBJ1-1	CASKIGNEAAKAFF	TGTGCCAGCAAAATCGGTAATGAGGCGGCTAAAGCTTTCTTT
many	TRBD2	TRBV20-1	TRBJ2-1	CSARSGGSSYNEQFF	TGCAGTGCTAGGTCCGGCGGGAGCTCCTACAATGAGCAGTTCTTC
many	.	TRBV7-2	TRBJ2-1	CASSLEVGLSYNEQFF	TGTGCCAGCAGCTTAGAGGTCGGATTGTCCTACAATGAGCAGTTCTTC
many	TRBD2	TRBV9	TRBJ2-1	CASNGAGSREQFF	TGTGCCAGTAATGGAGCGGGAAGTCGTGAGCAGTTCTTC
.	TRBD2	TRBV3-1	TRBJ2-7	CASSQDLPSGTSSYEQYF	TGTGCCAGCAGCCAAGATCTCCCGAGCGGGACTTCCTCCTACGAGCAGTACTTC
many	.	TRBV2	TRBJ2-3	CASSDPADTQYF	TGTGCCAGCAGTGACCCCGCAGATACGCAGTATTTT
many	TRBD2	TRBV20-1	TRBJ2-3	CSADNGLADTDTQYF	TGCAGTGCTGATAATGGACTAGCGGACACAGATACGCAGTATTTT
many	TRBD1	TRBV27	TRBJ2-7	CASSLRTGTHEQYF	TGTGCCAGCAGTTTACGGACAGGGACCCACGAGCAGTACTTC
many	TRBD2	TRBV27	TRBJ2-7	CASSFGASGLSYEQYF	TGTGCCAGCAGTTTTGGGGCTAGCGGTCTTTCCTACGAGCAGTACTTC
many	.	TRBV11-2	TRBJ2-7	CASSAPPSRSYEQYF	TGTGCCAGCAGCGCTCCACCAAGCCGATCCTACGAGCAGTACTTC
many	.	TRBV18	TRBJ2-2	CASSTTSEELFF	TGTGCCAGCTCAACTACAAGTGAGGAGCTGTTTTTT
few	.	TRBV20-1	TRBJ2-7	CSARIPRGEQYF	TGCAGTGCTAGAATTCCGCGGGGCGAGCAGTACTTC
many	TRBD2	TRBV20-1	TRBJ2-5	CSAREVSGRAETQYF	TGCAGTGCTAGGGAAGTTAGCGGGAGGGCAGAGACCCAGTACTTC
many	.	TRBV27	TRBJ1-2	CASSSRGGALLYGYTF	TGTGCCAGCAGCTCCCGGGGGGGAGCCCTCTTATATGGCTACACCTTC
many	.	TRBV11-2	TRBJ2-2	CASSPPVKRELFF	TGTGCCAGCAGTCCCCCCGTGAAAAGGGAGCTGTTTTTT
many	.	TRBV29-1	TRBJ2-5	CSVDYLRRNKQETQYF	TGCAGCGTTGATTACCTCAGAAGAAACAAACAAGAGACCCAGTACTTC
few	.	TRBV7-6	TRBJ1-3	CACFPGTVISGNTIYF	TGTGCCTGCTTTCCCGGGACCGTAATCTCTGGAAACACCATATATTTT
many	.	TRBV21-1	TRBJ2-3	CASSPRGGDRVELDTQYF	TGTGCCAGCAGCCCTCGGGGGGGGGACAGGGTGGAATTAGATACGCAGTATTTT
many	TRBD2	TRBV4-1	TRBJ2-1	CASSLRTSTYNEQFF	TGCGCCAGCAGCCTCCGGACTAGCACCTACAATGAGCAGTTCTTC
many	TRBD2	TRBV5-1	TRBJ2-3	CASSLNAGVTDTQYF	TGCGCCAGCAGCTTGAATGCGGGAGTTACAGATACGCAGTATTTT
many	.	TRBV6-5	TRBJ2-2	CASSSYKNTGELFF	TGTGCCAGCAGTTCGTACAAGAACACCGGGGAGCTGTTTTTT